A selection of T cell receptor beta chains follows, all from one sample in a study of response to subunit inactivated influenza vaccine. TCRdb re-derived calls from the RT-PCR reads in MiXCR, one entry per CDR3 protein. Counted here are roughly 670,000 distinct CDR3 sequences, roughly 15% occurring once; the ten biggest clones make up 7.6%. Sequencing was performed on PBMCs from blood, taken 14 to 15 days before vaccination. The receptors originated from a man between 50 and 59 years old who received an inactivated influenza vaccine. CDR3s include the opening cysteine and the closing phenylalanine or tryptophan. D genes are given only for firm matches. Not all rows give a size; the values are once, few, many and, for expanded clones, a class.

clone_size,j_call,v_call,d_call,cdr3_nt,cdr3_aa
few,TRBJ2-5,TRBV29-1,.,TGCAGCGTTCGGGGCAGGGTGAGGGTGGAGACCCAGTACTTC,CSVRGRVRVETQYF
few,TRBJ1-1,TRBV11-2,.,TGTGCCAGCAGCTTAGTAGGTGCAGGGTGGAGGATGAACACTGAAGCTTTCTTT,CASSLVGAGWRMNTEAFF
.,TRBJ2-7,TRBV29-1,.,TGCAGCGTTGAAGATCGTAGCGGATACTCCTACGAGCAGTACTTC,CSVEDRSGYSYEQYF
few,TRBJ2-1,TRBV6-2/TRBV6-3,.,TGTGCCAGCAGTTACCCCCCCGGTGGGTGGGAGCAGTTCTTC,CASSYPPGGWEQFF
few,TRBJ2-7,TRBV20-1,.,TGCAGTGCTAGACTGGGTAACGTCTACGAGCAGTACTTC,CSARLGNVYEQYF
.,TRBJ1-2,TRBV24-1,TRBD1,TGTGCCACCCAAGGATTACAGGGGGCTGTTGGCTACACCTTC,CATQGLQGAVGYTF
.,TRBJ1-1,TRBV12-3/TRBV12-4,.,TGTGCCAGCAGGGTCTTTGGGGGAAACACTGAAGCTTTCTTT,CASRVFGGNTEAFF
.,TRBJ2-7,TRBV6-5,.,TGTGCCAGCAGTTTGGGACGGATTAAGGCTTACGAGCAGTACTTC,CASSLGRIKAYEQYF
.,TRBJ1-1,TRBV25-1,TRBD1,TGTGCCAGCAGCCTTTTACCGGGACAGGGTAGGGACACTGAAGCTTTCTTT,CASSLLPGQGRDTEAFF
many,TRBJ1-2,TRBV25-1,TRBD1,TGTGCCAGCAGTGAAGGGGCAGGGGGCTATGGCTACACCTTC,CASSEGAGGYGYTF
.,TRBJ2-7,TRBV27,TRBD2,TGTGCCAGCAGTTTATCGGTCGGGAGGGCCTACGAGCAGTACTTC,CASSLSVGRAYEQYF
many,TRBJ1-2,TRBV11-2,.,TGTGCCAGCAGCTTAGACGGGACGGCCTATGGCTACACCTTC,CASSLDGTAYGYTF
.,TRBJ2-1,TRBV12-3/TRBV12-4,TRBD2,TGTGCCAGCAGTTGGGGCGGGGGGGGCAATGAGCAGTTCTTC,CASSWGGGGNEQFF
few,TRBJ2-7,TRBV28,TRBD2,TGTGCCAGCAGCCCCATAGCGGGGGGTCGTGAGCAGTACTTC,CASSPIAGGREQYF
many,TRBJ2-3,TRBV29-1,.,TGCAGCTTTCGGGGACCCCGCCTCACAGATACGCAGTATTTT,CSFRGPRLTDTQYF
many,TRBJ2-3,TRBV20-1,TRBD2,TGCAGTGCTATAGCGGGAGGGACGGGGGATACGCAGTATTTT,CSAIAGGTGDTQYF
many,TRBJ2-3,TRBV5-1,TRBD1,TGTGCCAGCAGCCTCGGGACAGGAACAGATACGCAGTATTTT,CASSLGTGTDTQYF
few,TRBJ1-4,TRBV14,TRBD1,TGTGCCAGCAGCCAGACCAGGGGGTTTGGTGAAAAACTGTTTTTT,CASSQTRGFGEKLFF
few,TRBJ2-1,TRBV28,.,TGTGCCAGCAGTCATGGGCTACCGCGGGTTGAGCAGTTCTTC,CASSHGLPRVEQFF
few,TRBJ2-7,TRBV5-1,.,TGCGCCAGCAGACTTACAGGATCCTCCTACGAGCAGTACTTC,CASRLTGSSYEQYF
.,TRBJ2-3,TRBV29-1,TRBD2,TGCAGCGCCCAAGGACTAGTAGAAGGAAACACAGATACGCAGTATTTT,CSAQGLVEGNTDTQYF
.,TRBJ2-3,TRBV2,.,TGTGCCAGCAGGTCGGGACGGATGCAGGATACGCAGTATTTT,CASRSGRMQDTQYF
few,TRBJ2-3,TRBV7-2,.,TGTGCCAGCAGCCTCTCCTTTCCAGATACGCAGTATTTT,CASSLSFPDTQYF
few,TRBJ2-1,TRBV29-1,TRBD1,TGCAGCGTGATGACAGGGTCCTACAATGAGCAGTTCTTC,CSVMTGSYNEQFF
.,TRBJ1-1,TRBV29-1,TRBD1,TGCAGCGTTTTTAGACAGGGGGCCTTCCCGGCCATGAACACTGAAGCTTTCTTT,CSVFRQGAFPAMNTEAFF
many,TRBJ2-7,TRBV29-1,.,TGCAGCGTTGGCGAGCGGGACAGATACTACGAGCAGTACTTC,CSVGERDRYYEQYF
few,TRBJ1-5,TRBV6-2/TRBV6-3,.,TGTGCCAGCAGTTACCGGGCTATGGGCTATAGCAATCAGCCCCAGCATTTT,CASSYRAMGYSNQPQHF
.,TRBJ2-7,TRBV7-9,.,TGTGCCAGCACCCCAAGGGGGGGAAGAGGAGTCGAGCAGTACTTC,CASTPRGGRGVEQYF
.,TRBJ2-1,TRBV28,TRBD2,TGTGCCAGCAGTAGTGGTAGCGGGGGGGCCCTTTTTGAGCAGTTCTTC,CASSSGSGGALFEQFF
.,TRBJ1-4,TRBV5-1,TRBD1,TGCGCCAGCAGCACTCGACAGGGGGCTGAAAAACTGTTTTTT,CASSTRQGAEKLFF
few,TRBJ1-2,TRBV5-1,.,TGCGCCAGCAGCTTTGACGTAGGCTATGGCTACACCTTC,CASSFDVGYGYTF
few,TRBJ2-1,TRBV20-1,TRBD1,TGCAGTGCTAGAGTCGGACAGGGCCGATACAATGAGCAGTTCTTC,CSARVGQGRYNEQFF
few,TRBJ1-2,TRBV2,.,TGTGCCAGCAGTAATGCAGAAAACTATGGCTACACCTTC,CASSNAENYGYTF
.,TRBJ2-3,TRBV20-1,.,TGCAGTGCTAGAATCGGGGGGCCGGGGGATACGCAGTATTTT,CSARIGGPGDTQYF
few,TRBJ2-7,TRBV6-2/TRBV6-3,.,TGTGCCAGCAGTTATGGCTTCTACGAGCAGTACTTC,CASSYGFYEQYF
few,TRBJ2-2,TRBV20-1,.,TGCAGTGCTAGGTTGCCGATGACTGAGCTGTTTTTT,CSARLPMTELFF
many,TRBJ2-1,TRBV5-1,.,TGCGCCAGCAGCTTGACGGGGAACTCCTACAATGAGCAGTTCTTC,CASSLTGNSYNEQFF
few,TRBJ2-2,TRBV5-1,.,TGCGCCAGCAGCTTGGCCCAGCGGGCTACCGGGGAGCTGTTTTTT,CASSLAQRATGELFF
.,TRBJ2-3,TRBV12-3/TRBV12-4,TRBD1,TGTGCCAGCAGTTTAGCGGACAGGGGTTATACAGATACGCAGTATTTT,CASSLADRGYTDTQYF
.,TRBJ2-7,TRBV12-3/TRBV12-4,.,TGTGCCAGCAGTTCTGGTGCAGGGCCCTACGAGCAGTACTTC,CASSSGAGPYEQYF